These T cell receptor beta chains were read from a single sample in a study of T cell clusters in autoimmune cytopenias. TCRdb re-called the multiplex PCR reads; one entry per CDR3 protein, DNA not given. Its table records some 7,200 distinct CDR3 sequences. This sample also appeared in a second study, on T cell repertoires in aging, cancer and after chemotherapy.

The material sequenced was peripheral blood. Receptors were obtained from a human donor in good health. Both conserved end residues are part of each CDR3. Each record gives: clone size, V gene, J gene, CDR3 protein. Some rows have no size entry. The others give once, few or many, or a class for an expanded clone.

size: NA; V: TRBV6-5; J: TRBJ2-1; CDR3: CASSDLSGRQFF
size: NA; V: TRBV5-6; J: TRBJ2-1; CDR3: CASSSIDRGGNEQFF
size: medium-sized; V: TRBV19; J: TRBJ2-1; CDR3: CASSIVAGAGDEQFF
size: NA; V: TRBV5-6; J: TRBJ1-1; CDR3: CASSLVRGTEAFF
size: NA; V: TRBV27; J: TRBJ1-5; CDR3: CASSLSGTGDRGNQPQHF
size: NA; V: TRBV5-4; J: TRBJ2-7; CDR3: CASSLGTSGGPSSYEQYF
size: NA; V: TRBV6-1; J: TRBJ2-1; CDR3: CASSGYVDEQFF
size: NA; V: TRBV19; J: TRBJ1-1; CDR3: CASSIGGANTEAFF
size: medium-sized; V: TRBV29-1; J: TRBJ1-2; CDR3: CSAQGSGPYGYTF
size: medium-sized; V: TRBV15; J: TRBJ2-5; CDR3: CATSRWRGGEETQYF
size: medium-sized; V: TRBV12-3/TRBV12-4; J: TRBJ2-5; CDR3: CASSLLRWEETQYF
size: medium-sized; V: TRBV6-6; J: TRBJ2-7; CDR3: CASTPDKSYEQYF